This T cell receptor (beta chain) came from a study of T cells in Graves' hyperthyroidism and ophthalmopathy. RNA transcripts served as the template for amplifying TCR beta CDR3 regions. The HTBI primer set was used in a first-round RT-PCR of the TCR CDR3. TCRdb itself ran the multiplex PCR reads through MiXCR, one entry per CDR3 protein. The profile covers about 200,000 distinct CDR3 sequences, with roughly a sixth appearing a single time and roughly 49% taken by the ten largest. This CDR3 has 15 amino acids. Trimming removed 2 bases from V and 4 bases from J; junction bases left unmatched: 5. Per germline, CDR1 LNHNV and CDR2 YYDKDF (reference sequence). This clonotype was seen many times.

The material sequenced was blood. This clonotype originated in a woman aged 45-60 years with Graves' hyperthyroidism. This chain joins TRBV15 and TRBJ1-1; TRBD1 matches 9 bases. The DNA of the CDR3 is TGTGCCACCAGCAGATTTAGGGACAGGGCCACTGAAGCTTTCTTT. This codes for CATSRFRDRATEAFF.